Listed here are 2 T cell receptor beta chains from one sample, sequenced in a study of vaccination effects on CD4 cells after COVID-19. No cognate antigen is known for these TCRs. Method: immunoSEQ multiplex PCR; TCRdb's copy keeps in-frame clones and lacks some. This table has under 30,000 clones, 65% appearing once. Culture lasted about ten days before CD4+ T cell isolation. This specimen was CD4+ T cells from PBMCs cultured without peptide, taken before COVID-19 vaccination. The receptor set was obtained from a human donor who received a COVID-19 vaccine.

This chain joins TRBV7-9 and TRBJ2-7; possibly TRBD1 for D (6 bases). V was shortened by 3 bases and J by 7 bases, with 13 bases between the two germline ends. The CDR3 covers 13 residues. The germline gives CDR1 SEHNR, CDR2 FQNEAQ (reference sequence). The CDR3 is CASSLVGGREQYF. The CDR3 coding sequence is TGTGCCAGCAGCTTGGTAGGGGGTCGAGAGCAGTACTTC.

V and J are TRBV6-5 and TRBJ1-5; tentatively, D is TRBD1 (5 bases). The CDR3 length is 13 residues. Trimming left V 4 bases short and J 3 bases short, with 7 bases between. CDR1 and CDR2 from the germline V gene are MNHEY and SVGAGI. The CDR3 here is CASSWGPNQPQHF. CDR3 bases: TGTGCCAGCAGTTGGGGCCCCAATCAGCCCCAGCATTTT.